Listed here are 28 T cell receptor beta chains from one sample, sequenced in a study of cytomegalovirus exposure and HLA in healthy donors (dated 2017 in TCRdb). The library came from the immunoSEQ multiplex PCR assay. For the multiplex PCR, a mixture combining 60 forward primers for TCR Vbeta segments and 13 reverse primers for TCR Jbeta segments was used. Held by TCRdb, this immuneACCESS table contains in-frame sequences only and omits some clones. Under half of the omission traces to an unresolved V gene where checked; the cause of the rest is unknown. This sample gives 110,000 to 150,000 clones in total; 78% of them show up just once. Approximately 2.8% of the sample is held by the ten biggest clonotypes. Sequencing used PBMCs. The receptors shown here come from a male donor in good health and CMV-seronegative.

The gene calls are TRBV4-1 and TRBJ2-7, with D maybe TRBD1 (6 bases). Looked up from germline, CDR1 is MGHRA and CDR2 is YSYEKL. Trimming left V 4 bases short and J 3 bases short, with 13 bases between. The CDR3 has 14 amino acids. The CDR3 spells CASSPSNRDYEQYF. The CDR3 DNA follows: TGCGCCAGCAGCCCAAGTAACAGGGACTACGAGCAGTACTTC.

This chain joins TRBV15 and TRBJ2-1; 9 bases align to TRBD1. V dropped 7 bases and J dropped 1; count of bases not matched to a gene: 5. In germline, CDR1 is LNHNV, CDR2 YYDKDF (reference sequence). The CDR3 covers 15 residues. CDR3: CATTQGASSYNEQFF. The CDR3 DNA is TGTGCCACCACACAGGGGGCCTCATCCTACAATGAGCAGTTCTTC. The full variable domain, completed using reference TRBV15 and TRBJ2-1, is DAMVIQNPRYQVTQFGKPVTLSCSQTLNHNVMYWYQQKSSQAPKLLFHYYDKDFNNEADTPDNFQSRRPNTSFCFLDIRSPGLGDTAMYLCATTQGASSYNEQFFGPGTRLTVL.

The chain uses TRBV30 and TRBJ2-7, with D possibly matching TRBD2 (6 bases). The CDR3 contains 17 residues. V was shortened by 2 bases and J by 1 base, with 21 bases between the two germline ends. Looked up from germline, CDR1 is GTSNPN and CDR2 is SVGIG (reference sequence). DNA of the CDR3: TGTGCCTGGAGTAGGGAGGAGGGCAGCTATCTTTCCTACGAGCAGTACTTC. Protein product: CAWSREEGSYLSYEQYF.

The chain has TRBV18 and TRBJ1-1; 9 bases map to TRBD1. The CDR3 has 13 residues. The trim removed 5 bases at V and 5 bases at J, leaving 3 bases unmatched. CDR1 and CDR2 from the germline V gene are KGHSH and LQKENI. CDR3 sequence reads: CASSEGQGTEAFF. CDR3 DNA: TGTGCCAGCTCAGAGGGACAGGGAACTGAAGCTTTCTTT.

J is TRBJ2-7 and V is TRBV6-5, with D hard to call. The CDR3 extends over 14 amino acids. Germline CDR1 MNHEY, CDR2 SVGAGI. The V end lost 2 bases, the J end lost 3 bases, and 11 bases lay between the germline ends. The CDR3, as DNA: TGTGCCAGCAGTTACGGAGTCAGCTACTACGAGCAGTACTTC. Protein: CASSYGVSYYEQYF.

The chain employs TRBV5-1 and TRBJ2-7, with TRBD2 identical over 7 bases. With V trimmed by 0 bases and J by 0 bases, 3 bases remained unmatched. The CDR3 spans 15 residues. Looked up from germline, CDR1 is SGHRS and CDR2 is YFSETQ. DNA of the CDR3: TGCGCCAGCAGCTTGGACGGGGGGAGCTCCTACGAGCAGTACTTC. Its protein is CASSLDGGSSYEQYF.

The CDR3 DNA sequence: TGTGCCAGCAGCGTACGGGATTACAATGAGCAGTTCTTC. This translates into CASSVRDYNEQFF. The chain carries TRBV9 and TRBJ2-1, with D possibly being TRBD2 (5 bases). Trimming removed 1 base at V and 4 bases at J, with 6 bases between. The V gene's germline CDR1 is SGDLS and CDR2 YYNGEE. CDR3 size: 13 residues.

The V call is TRBV7-9, the J call TRBJ2-2; 10 nucleotides align to TRBD2. Germline CDR1 is SEHNR and CDR2 is FQNEAQ (reference sequence). V was pared by 3 bases and J by 0 bases, with 4 bases of the junction left unmatched. There are 17 residues in the CDR3. CDR3 protein: CASSLNLAGANTGELFF. The CDR3 bases are TGTGCCAGCAGCTTGAACCTAGCGGGGGCGAACACCGGGGAGCTGTTTTTT.

In this sample, this clone turned up once. This chain uses TRBV4-2 with TRBJ2-7; no firm D call. The V end was cut by 0 bases, the J end by 3 bases, with 12 bases between. Germline assignment: CDR1 LGHNA and CDR2 YNFKEQ. The CDR3 consists of 15 residues. The CDR3 loop is CASSQELGRSYEQYF. In nucleotides, the CDR3 is TGTGCCAGCAGCCAAGAACTGGGTAGGAGCTACGAGCAGTACTTC.

The genes are TRBV4-3 and TRBJ2-7; 7 bases align to TRBD2. Looked up from germline, CDR1 is LGHNA and CDR2 is YSLEER. With V trimmed by 1 base and J by 3 bases, 3 bases remained unmatched. CDR3 length: 14 residues. The CDR3 reads CASSQAPGGYEQYF. The CDR3 coding sequence is TGCGCCAGCAGCCAAGCCCCGGGAGGCTACGAGCAGTACTTC.

Concerning this clone: Other DNA sequences within the sample encode an identical CDR3. The chain joins TRBV6-1 to TRBJ1-3; D remains unclear. Trimming cost V 3 bases and J 1 base, with 7 bases left between them. Germline CDR1 reads MNHNS; CDR2 reads SASEGT. This CDR3 region has 14 residues. For the CDR3, the DNA is TGTGCCAGCAGTGATACGGGGTCTGGAAACACCATATATTTT. Translation gives CASSDTGSGNTIYF.

The V and J genes are TRBV29-1 and TRBJ2-7, with a possible D match to TRBD2 (6 bases). Trimming shortened V by 7 bases and J by 3 bases, and 10 bases separated the two germline ends. The CDR3 is 11 amino acids. Germline V gene lookup returns CDR1 SQVTM and CDR2 ANQGSEA. The CDR3, as DNA: TGCAGCGCCGAGGAGGGCTACGAGCAGTACTTC. This translates into CSAEEGYEQYF.

The rearrangement links TRBV5-1 to TRBJ1-1; TRBD1 is a possible D gene (6 bases). The ends were cut back, 4 bases at V and 4 bases at J, with 20 bases in the middle. This CDR3 has 16 amino acids. From germline, CDR1 is SGHRS and CDR2 YFSETQ. The CDR3 spells CASSTTGFLVPTEAFF. In nucleotides, the CDR3 is TGCGCCAGCAGCACTACAGGGTTTCTGGTTCCCACTGAAGCTTTCTTT. The complete variable domain, with remaining parts taken from reference TRBV5-1 and TRBJ1-1, reads KAGVTQTPRYLIKTRGQQVTLSCSPISGHRSVSWYQQTPGQGLQFLFEYFSETQRNKGNFPGRFSGRQFSNSRSEMNVSTLELGDSALYLCASSTTGFLVPTEAFFGQGTRLTVV.

This clone was found once. The chain is built from TRBV7-6 and TRBJ2-1; TRBD2 matches 8 bases. The CDR3 is 17 amino acids. Germline CDR1 is SGHVS and CDR2 is FNYEAQ. Trimming at V came to 5 bases and at J to 6 bases, leaving 15 bases not matched to a gene. Written as DNA, the CDR3 is TGTGCCAGCAGCCCTCGGGCTAGCGGGTGGAGGGGCAATGAGCAGTTCTTC. This sequence encodes CASSPRASGWRGNEQFF.

V is TRBV6-6 and J is TRBJ2-5, with a possible D match to TRBD1 (6 bases). Germline V gene lookup returns CDR1 MNHNY and CDR2 SVGAGI (reference sequence). The CDR3 has 13 amino acids. CDR3 residues: CCTTQGLRETQYF. Here the CDR3 DNA reads TGTTGCACGACACAGGGATTGAGGGAGACCCAGTACTTC.

J is TRBJ1-1 and V is TRBV5-6, with D unclear. The CDR3 consists of 16 residues. Germline V gene lookup returns CDR1 SGHDT and CDR2 YYEEEE. The germline V and J ends were trimmed by 1 base and 3 bases, with 16 bases remaining between them. CDR3 sequence: CASSLWETFGHTEAFF. The CDR3 DNA sequence: TGTGCCAGCAGCTTGTGGGAGACTTTCGGGCACACTGAAGCTTTCTTT.

The chain joins TRBV5-1 to TRBJ1-6; 11 nucleotides match TRBD1. CDR1 and CDR2 from the germline V gene are SGHRS and YFSETQ. After removal of 3 bases from V and 9 bases from J, the junction contained 8 bases not matched to a gene. The CDR3 loop spans 16 amino acids. The CDR3 reads CASSYTGTGGSSPLHF. CDR3 coding DNA: TGCGCCAGCAGCTACACCGGGACAGGGGGAAGTTCACCCCTCCACTTT.

The rearrangement joins TRBV19 to TRBJ1-2, with TRBD1 matching 10 bases. The CDR3 extends over 15 amino acids. Germline lookup yields CDR1 LNHDA and CDR2 SQIVND (reference sequence). With 10 bases clipped from V and 9 bases from J, the junction kept 17 bases outside the gene matches. The CDR3 here is CAIPVDRGPRSRYTF. The CDR3 DNA sequence: TGTGCCATCCCTGTAGACAGGGGGCCCCGCTCGCGCTACACCTTC.

This rearrangement joins TRBV2 to TRBJ2-7; maybe TRBD2 (6 bases). The CDR3 spans 13 residues. The V end was cut by 9 bases, the J end by 5 bases, with 17 bases between. Per germline, CDR1 SNHLY and CDR2 FYNNEI. The CDR3 DNA is TGTGCCAGACGGGGGTCTGCAGGGCACGAGCAGTACTTC. This encodes CARRGSAGHEQYF.

This chain links TRBV4-1 with TRBJ2-1; 8 nucleotides agree with TRBD2. The trim removed 3 bases at V and 0 bases at J, leaving 16 bases unmatched. Germline assignment: CDR1 MGHRA and CDR2 YSYEKL. This CDR3 is 20 amino acids long. CDR3: CASSHPEGSREGSSYNEQFF. The CDR3 DNA reads TGCGCCAGCAGCCACCCGGAGGGCTCACGGGAGGGTAGCTCCTACAATGAGCAGTTCTTC.

V is TRBV2 and J is TRBJ2-1; TRBD2 might be the D (5 bases). The CDR3 loop spans 15 amino acids. V lost 1 base and J lost 7, with 14 bases in between. The germline V gene encodes CDR1 SNHLY and CDR2 FYNNEI. The CDR3 DNA follows: TGTGCCAGCAGTGAAGAGGGTAGGGAGTGGAATGAGCAGTTCTTC. It encodes CASSEEGREWNEQFF.

The chain uses TRBV5-1 and TRBJ1-1, with TRBD1 as a possible D gene (6 bases). CDR3 size: 14 residues. Germline loops: CDR1 SGHRS, CDR2 YFSETQ. V was clipped by 3 bases and J by 0 bases, with 9 bases between them. CDR3 in DNA: TGCGCCAGCAGCTGGTCAGGGGTGAACACTGAAGCTTTCTTT. This gives the protein CASSWSGVNTEAFF.

The chain employs TRBV5-4 and TRBJ1-1; D not certain. This CDR3 has 13 residues. Trimming stripped 2 bases from V and 10 bases from J, with 15 bases between. CDR1 is SGHNT and CDR2 is YYREEE in the germline V gene (reference sequence). CDR3 protein: CASSLGAGLGAFF. CDR3 in DNA: TGTGCCAGCAGCTTAGGAGCCGGTTTGGGAGCTTTCTTT.

J is TRBJ2-7 and V is TRBV6-1; tentatively, D is TRBD2 (7 bases). This CDR3 is built from 14 residues. The germline V gene encodes CDR1 MNHNS and CDR2 SASEGT. The V and J ends lost 6 bases and 4 bases respectively, with 16 bases between them. This chain's CDR3 is CASSRGGADYEQYF. The CDR3 nucleotides read TGTGCCAGCAGCAGAGGGGGGGCGGATTACGAGCAGTACTTC.

This clone occurred once. The chain is built from TRBV2 and TRBJ1-1; D might be TRBD1 (6 bases). The CDR3 totals 14 residues. V lost 6 bases, J lost 0 bases, and 11 bases lay in between. Germline V gives CDR1 SNHLY, CDR2 FYNNEI. CDR3 sequence: CASRERQVNTEAFF. The CDR3 DNA reads as TGTGCCAGCAGGGAACGACAGGTGAACACTGAAGCTTTCTTT.

This chain joins TRBV7-6 and TRBJ2-7; 10 nucleotides align to TRBD2. This CDR3 spans 16 amino acids. Germline values: CDR1 SGHVS, CDR2 FNYEAQ. V trimming: 2 bases; J trimming: 0 bases; junction bases outside the gene matches: 4. The CDR3 DNA is TGTGCCAGCAGCTTATGGACTAGCGGACTCTCCTACGAGCAGTACTTC. This translates into CASSLWTSGLSYEQYF.

The chain employs TRBV13 and TRBJ2-4, with D possibly matching TRBD2 (5 bases). CDR1 is PRHDT, CDR2 FYEKMQ, per germline (reference sequence). The germline V and J ends were trimmed by 2 bases and 4 bases, with 30 bases remaining between them. The CDR3 is made up of 21 amino acids. DNA for the CDR3: TGTGCCAGCAGCTTATTCCTTTGGAGTCCGGGCCCCGAGGGCTCGAAAAACATTCAGTACTTC. Protein sequence: CASSLFLWSPGPEGSKNIQYF.

The chain recombines TRBV7-8 with TRBJ2-7; the match to TRBD1 covers 11 bases. CDR3 length equals 14 residues. From germline, CDR1 is SGHVS and CDR2 FQNEAQ. Unmatched junction bases numbered 2, after V lost 1 base and J lost 6 bases. The CDR3 DNA follows: TGTGCCAGCAGCTTAGGGGACAGGGGGGCCGAGCAGTACTTC. Translating it yields CASSLGDRGAEQYF.